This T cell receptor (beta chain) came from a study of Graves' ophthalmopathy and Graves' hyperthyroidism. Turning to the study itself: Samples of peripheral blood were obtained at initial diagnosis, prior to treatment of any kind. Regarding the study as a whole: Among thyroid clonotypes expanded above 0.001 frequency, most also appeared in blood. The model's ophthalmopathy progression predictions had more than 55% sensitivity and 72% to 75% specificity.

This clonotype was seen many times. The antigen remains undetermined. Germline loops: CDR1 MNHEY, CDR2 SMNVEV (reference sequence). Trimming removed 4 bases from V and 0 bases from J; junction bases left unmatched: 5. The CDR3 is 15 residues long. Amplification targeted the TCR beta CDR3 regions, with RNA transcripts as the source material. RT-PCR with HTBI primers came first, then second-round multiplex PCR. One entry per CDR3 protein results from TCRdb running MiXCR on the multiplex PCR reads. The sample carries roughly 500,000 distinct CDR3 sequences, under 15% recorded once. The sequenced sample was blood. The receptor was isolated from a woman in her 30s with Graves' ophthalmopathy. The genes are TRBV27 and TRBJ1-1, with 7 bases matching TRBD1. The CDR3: CASSSGGTMNTEAFF. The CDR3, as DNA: TGTGCCAGCAGTTCAGGGGGGACCATGAACACTGAAGCTTTCTTT.